The 20 T cell receptor beta chains listed next were all sequenced from one sample in a study of cytomegalovirus exposure and HLA in healthy donors. Use of 60 Vbeta and 13 Jbeta primers characterized the PCR. Sequenced by immunoSEQ multiplex PCR; TCRdb stores in-frame clones only, minus some. In the table there are 100,000 to 150,000 clones, 72% of which are singletons. The sequencing input was PBMCs. The receptors here all came from a young man in good health and CMV-seronegative.

The rearrangement joins TRBV10-1 to TRBJ2-2; TRBD1 agrees at 10 bases. In germline, CDR1 is WNHNN, CDR2 SYGVQD (reference sequence). The CDR3 totals 14 residues. V lost 4 bases and J lost 6; bases outside the gene matches: 2. As DNA, the CDR3 is TGCGCCAGCAGTGTTGGACAGGGGGCCGGGGAGCTGTTTTTT. The encoded protein is CASSVGQGAGELFF.

The chain recombines TRBV11-2 with TRBJ2-7; 7 positions agree with TRBD2. The V and J ends lost 2 bases and 1 base, in that order; junction bases with no gene match: 11. Germline V gene sequence: CDR1 SGHAT, CDR2 FQNNGV. The CDR3 is made up of 17 amino acids. CDR3 region: CASSLRFGAGPSYEQYF. CDR3 DNA sequence: TGTGCCAGCAGCTTAAGGTTTGGAGCGGGGCCATCCTACGAGCAGTACTTC.

This clone occurred once. The V call is TRBV19, the J call TRBJ1-3; possibly TRBD1 for D (5 bases). The CDR3 is 23 residues long. Germline V CDR1 and CDR2: LNHDA, SQIVND (reference sequence). Trimming left V 6 bases short and J 1 base short, with 37 bases between. In DNA form, the CDR3 reads TGTGCCAGTAGCTCCACTCCGGGGAGGGGTCTCCCCTCTACTCGAGCATCTGGAAACACCATATATTTT. Translated: CASSSTPGRGLPSTRASGNTIYF.

The genes are TRBV29-1 and TRBJ1-3; the D is unclear. Germline V CDR1 and CDR2: SQVTM, ANQGSEA. V was cut by 1 base and J by 2 bases, with 12 bases left in between. CDR3 length equals 15 residues. The CDR3 DNA is TGCAGCGTTGAAGGGCTGCCCGGGGCTGGAAACACCATATATTTT. As protein: CSVEGLPGAGNTIYF.

The chain employs TRBV2 and TRBJ1-2, with 9 bases lining up with TRBD1. Germline CDR1 reads SNHLY; CDR2 reads FYNNEI. This CDR3 is built from 17 residues. The V segment lost 6 bases and the J segment 0 bases; nucleotides outside the gene matches: 11. CDR3 DNA: TGTGCCAGCAGCCCCGGGACAGGGTGGTTAGCTAACTATGGCTACACCTTC. Translating gives CASSPGTGWLANYGYTF.

The rearrangement uses TRBV10-3 and TRBJ1-2; D not resolved. Germline V gene sequence: CDR1 ENHRY, CDR2 SYGVKD. The CDR3 sequence is 17 residues long. The V gene lost 0 bases and the J gene lost 4 bases, with 18 bases spanning the gap. The DNA for the CDR3 is TGTGCCATCAGTGAGTCGAGCTCTCCGAGGGCCGGCTATGGCTACACCTTC. Protein sequence: CAISESSSPRAGYGYTF.

The V call is TRBV7-8, the J call TRBJ1-2, with 9 bases identical to TRBD1. This CDR3 has 17 amino acids. With 0 bases clipped from V and 4 bases from J, the junction kept 9 bases outside the gene matches. The germline V gene has CDR1 SGHVS and CDR2 FQNEAQ. In nucleotides, the CDR3 is TGTGCCAGCAGCTTAGCTCTCGGGACAGGGAGCCTCTATGGCTACACCTTC. It codes for CASSLALGTGSLYGYTF. Full variable domain (outside the CDR3, taken from reference TRBV7-8 and TRBJ1-2): GAGVSQSPRYKVAKRGQDVALRCDPISGHVSLFWYQQALGQGPEFLTYFQNEAQLDKSGLPSDRFFAERPEGSVSTLKIQRTQQEDSAVYLCASSLALGTGSLYGYTFGSGTRLTVV.

The CDR3 DNA is TGTGCCAGCAACTCGAACACTGAAGCTTTCTTT. This gives the protein CASNSNTEAFF. The chain uses TRBV27 and TRBJ1-1; no clear D gene. CDR1 is MNHEY and CDR2 is SMNVEV in the germline V gene (reference sequence). This CDR3 contains 11 residues. V was trimmed by 7 bases and J by 1 base, leaving 4 bases between them.

This chain uses TRBV5-4 with TRBJ1-6, with no clear D. There are 13 residues in the CDR3. Germline CDR1 SGHNT, CDR2 YYREEE (reference sequence). Trimming removed 0 bases from V and 10 bases from J, with 8 bases in between. Here the CDR3 reads CASSLGERSPLHF. DNA for the CDR3: TGTGCCAGCAGCTTGGGGGAGCGGTCACCCCTCCACTTT.

This sequence joins TRBV4-1 and TRBJ2-1, with 10 bases matching TRBD2. The CDR3 consists of 15 residues. Germline assignment: CDR1 MGHRA and CDR2 YSYEKL. With 1 base clipped from V and 6 bases from J, the junction kept 3 bases outside the gene matches. The CDR3 DNA reads as TGCGCCAGCAGCCAAGGGACTAGCGGAGCCAATGAGCAGTTCTTC. Its translation: CASSQGTSGANEQFF.

In its sample, this clone was seen a few times. The rearrangement uses TRBV5-4 and TRBJ1-2; tentatively, D is TRBD1 (6 bases). Germline loops: CDR1 SGHNT, CDR2 YYREEE (reference sequence). V was trimmed by 4 bases and J by 2 bases, leaving 12 bases between them. The CDR3 length is 14 residues. This CDR3 is CASSLRQANYGYTF. CDR3 DNA: TGTGCCAGCAGCCTAAGACAGGCCAACTATGGCTACACCTTC. Combining the CDR3 with reference TRBV5-4 and TRBJ1-2 gives the whole variable domain ETGVTQSPTHLIKTRGQQVTLRCSSQSGHNTVSWYQQALGQGPQFIFQYYREEENGRGNFPPRFSGLQFPNYSSELNVNALELDDSALYLCASSLRQANYGYTFGSGTRLTVV.

The gene calls are TRBV29-1 and TRBJ1-2, with no clear D. The CDR3 is 14 residues long. Germline lookup yields CDR1 SQVTM and CDR2 ANQGSEA. V was pared by 0 bases and J by 8 bases, with 16 bases between. In DNA, the CDR3 is TGCAGCGTTGAAGATCAGGACGGGGAGGGCGGCTACACCTTC. Amino acids: CSVEDQDGEGGYTF.

For the CDR3, the DNA is TGCGCCAGCAGCTTGGAGGCGGTTAGAGAGACCCAGTACTTC. Amino acid sequence: CASSLEAVRETQYF. The chain is built from TRBV5-1 and TRBJ2-5, with unresolved D. V was shortened by 0 bases and J by 4 bases, with 10 bases between the two germline ends. The CDR3 has 14 residues. The germline V gene encodes CDR1 SGHRS and CDR2 YFSETQ.

The V call is TRBV4-3, the J call TRBJ1-6; D is perhaps TRBD1 (6 bases). The V end lost 0 bases, the J end lost 8 bases, and 11 bases lay between the germline ends. This CDR3 is 15 amino acids long. Germline V gene lookup returns CDR1 LGHNA and CDR2 YSLEER. CDR3 residues: CASSQDRTAYSPLHF. CDR3 DNA: TGCGCCAGCAGCCAAGACCGGACAGCCTATTCACCCCTCCACTTT.

The V call is TRBV18, the J call TRBJ1-2, with D perhaps matching TRBD1 (6 bases). This CDR3 comprises 15 residues. With 3 bases removed from V and 3 bases from J, the gap between germline ends came to 14 bases. Germline V gene sequence: CDR1 KGHSH, CDR2 LQKENI. CDR3 protein: CASSPWDKGDYGYTF. The CDR3 region has the DNA TGTGCCAGCTCACCTTGGGACAAGGGAGACTATGGCTACACCTTC.

The chain has TRBV9 and TRBJ1-4, with a possible D match to TRBD1 (6 bases). The V end was cut by 3 bases, the J end by 3 bases, with 9 bases between. From germline, CDR1 is SGDLS and CDR2 YYNGEE. The CDR3 extends over 14 amino acids. CDR3 protein: CASSAGQPNEKLFF. CDR3 DNA: TGTGCCAGCAGCGCCGGACAGCCTAATGAAAAACTGTTTTTT.

The V call is TRBV2, the J call TRBJ1-1; D not resolved. With 7 bases removed from V and 0 bases from J, the gap between germline ends came to 9 bases. This CDR3 region has 13 residues. CDR1 and CDR2 (germline): SNHLY, FYNNEI. The CDR3 nucleotides read TGTGCCAGCACCGAGGCGGTGAACACTGAAGCTTTCTTT. Encoded protein: CASTEAVNTEAFF.

This clone was seen a few times. The chain uses TRBV11-2 and TRBJ2-7; possible D gene TRBD1, 6 bases. V lost 0 bases to trimming and J lost 5 bases, with 11 bases between them. CDR1 is SGHAT and CDR2 is FQNNGV in the germline V gene. The CDR3 is made up of 14 amino acids. CDR3 amino acids: CASSLDTGLDEQYF. The CDR3 DNA reads TGTGCCAGCAGCTTAGATACAGGGTTGGACGAGCAGTACTTC.

The V gene is TRBV7-8, the J gene TRBJ2-1; the D gene is possibly TRBD1 (5 bases). The germline gives CDR1 SGHVS, CDR2 FQNEAQ. V lost 5 bases, J lost 5 bases, and 10 bases lay in between. The CDR3 contains 13 residues. CDR3 protein: CASSVTVDNEQFF. The CDR3 DNA follows: TGTGCCAGCAGCGTGACAGTGGACAATGAGCAGTTCTTC.

This chain uses TRBV21-1 with TRBJ2-1; whether TRBD2, the table's D call, matches the DNA was not checked. TRBV21-1 is a listed pseudogene. CDR3 length: 12 residues. Written as DNA, the CDR3 is TGTGCCAGCAGCGCCGTTCGAGCGGCTCAGTTCTTC. Amino acid sequence: CASSAVRAAQFF.